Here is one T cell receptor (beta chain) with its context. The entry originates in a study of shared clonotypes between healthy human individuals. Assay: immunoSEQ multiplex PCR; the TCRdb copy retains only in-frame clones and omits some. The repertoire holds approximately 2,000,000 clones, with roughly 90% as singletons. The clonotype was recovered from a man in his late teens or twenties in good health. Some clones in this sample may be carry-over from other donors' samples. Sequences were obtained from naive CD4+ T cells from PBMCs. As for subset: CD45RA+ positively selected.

CDR3 sequence (DNA): TGTGCCAGCAGACAGGGGGGCACAGATACGCAGTATTTT. Protein sequence: CASRQGGTDTQYF. V and J are TRBV5-4 and TRBJ2-3; TRBD1 matches 8 bases. The CDR3 is 13 residues long. V shed 5 bases and J 1 base; nucleotides not matched to a gene: 0. The V gene's germline CDR1 is SGHNT and CDR2 YYREEE (reference sequence).